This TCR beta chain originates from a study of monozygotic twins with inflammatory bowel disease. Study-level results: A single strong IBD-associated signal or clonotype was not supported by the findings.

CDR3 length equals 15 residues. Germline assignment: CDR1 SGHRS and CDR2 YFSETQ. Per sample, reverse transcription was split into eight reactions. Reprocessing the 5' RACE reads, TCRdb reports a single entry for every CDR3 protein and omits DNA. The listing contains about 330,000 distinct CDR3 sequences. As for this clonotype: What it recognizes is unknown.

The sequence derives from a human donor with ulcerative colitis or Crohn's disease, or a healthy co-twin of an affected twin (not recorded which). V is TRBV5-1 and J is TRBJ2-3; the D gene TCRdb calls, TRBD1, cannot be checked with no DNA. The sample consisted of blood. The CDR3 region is CASTLQGGTTDTQYF.